Listed below are T cell receptor beta chains from one sample, sequenced in a study of radiotherapy plus CTLA-4 blockade in lung cancer. The table came from immunoSEQ multiplex PCR; TCRdb's copy has only in-frame clones and leaves some out. This table has around 37,000 clones, around 70% appearing once. The source was peripheral blood, collected from a patient treated with radiotherapy plus ipilimumab. The source is a human donor with non-small cell lung cancer that progressed on radiotherapy plus ipilimumab. CDR3s include the opening cysteine and the closing phenylalanine or tryptophan. The D gene is left open where the match is weak. Clone size, where shown, is once, few, many, or a class for clones that have expanded.

j_call	clone_size	v_call	d_call	cdr3_length	cdr3_aa	cdr3_nt
TRBJ2-5	.	TRBV5-4	.	13	CASSFSRGETQYF	TGTGCCAGCAGCTTCTCTAGGGGGGAGACCCAGTACTTC
TRBJ1-5	.	TRBV7-2	.	14	CASSPYASNQPQHF	TGTGCCAGCAGTCCGTACGCAAGCAATCAGCCCCAGCATTTT
TRBJ2-7	.	TRBV28	TRBD2	15	CASSLSAGGSYEQYF	TGTGCCAGCAGTTTGTCAGCGGGAGGGTCCTACGAGCAGTACTTC
TRBJ2-1	.	TRBV28	.	13	CATDGSSYNEQFF	TGTGCCACCGACGGGAGCTCCTACAATGAGCAGTTCTTC
TRBJ1-4	.	TRBV7-9	.	13	CASTVISEEKLFF	TGTGCCAGCACCGTCATCTCGGAAGAAAAACTGTTTTTT
TRBJ2-2	.	TRBV9	.	15	CASSVGTVNTGELFF	TGTGCCAGCAGCGTAGGGACGGTGAACACCGGGGAGCTGTTTTTT
TRBJ1-2	.	TRBV7-9	.	11	CASSLEGGYTF	TGTGCCAGCAGCCTAGAGGGTGGCTACACCTTC
TRBJ2-1	few	TRBV28	TRBD2	18	CASSSGTSGELSYNEQFF	TGTGCCAGCAGCTCCGGGACTAGCGGGGAGCTCTCCTACAATGAGCAGTTCTTC
TRBJ2-7	once	TRBV6-6	TRBD2	14	CASGRTSGSYEQYF	TGTGCCAGCGGCAGGACTAGCGGTTCCTACGAGCAGTACTTC
TRBJ2-7	.	TRBV28	.	15	CASSLAGGGSYEQYF	TGTGCCAGCAGTTTAGCCGGGGGTGGCTCCTACGAGCAGTACTTC
TRBJ2-6	.	TRBV5-6	.	17	CASSLAGRLSGANVLTF	TGTGCCAGCAGCTTGGCCGGCCGCCTCTCTGGGGCCAACGTCCTGACTTTC
TRBJ1-1	.	TRBV7-6	.	12	CASSLSDTEAFF	TGTGCCAGCAGCTTATCCGACACTGAAGCTTTCTTT
TRBJ1-2	.	TRBV25-1	.	13	CASSEYGDYGYTF	TGTGCCAGCAGTGAATACGGGGACTATGGCTACACCTTC
TRBJ1-4	few	TRBV27	.	15	CASSLFLTTNEKLFF	TGTGCCAGCAGTTTATTTCTAACAACTAATGAAAAACTGTTTTTT
TRBJ1-1	.	TRBV12-5	TRBD1	14	CASAVTGMNTEAFF	TGTGCTAGTGCCGTGACAGGGATGAACACTGAAGCTTTCTTT
TRBJ2-3	.	TRBV29-1	TRBD2	13	CSVGTSDTDTQYF	TGCAGCGTTGGGACTAGCGACACAGATACGCAGTATTTT
TRBJ2-1	.	TRBV5-1	.	12	CASSLGGNEQFF	TGCGCCAGCAGCTTAGGGGGGAATGAGCAGTTCTTC
TRBJ2-5	.	TRBV7-7	.	13	CASSSGRLETQYF	TGTGCTAGCAGCTCGGGACGGTTGGAGACCCAGTACTTC
TRBJ1-1	.	TRBV7-6	.	14	CASSLEIDVTEAFF	TGTGCCAGCAGCTTAGAAATAGACGTCACTGAAGCTTTCTTT
TRBJ2-2	.	TRBV9	.	15	CASSPFAGNTGELFF	TGTGCCAGCAGCCCCTTTGCGGGAAACACCGGGGAGCTGTTTTTT
TRBJ1-1	.	TRBV6-6	.	13	CASSYNANTEAFF	TGTGCCAGCAGTTACAATGCGAACACTGAAGCTTTCTTT
TRBJ2-1	.	TRBV15	TRBD1	18	CATSRAHPGQGSYNEQFF	TGTGCCACCAGCAGAGCCCACCCGGGACAGGGGAGCTACAATGAGCAGTTCTTC
TRBJ1-1	.	TRBV28	.	13	CASEDSMNTEAFF	TGTGCCAGCGAGGACAGTATGAACACTGAAGCTTTCTTT
TRBJ2-6	.	TRBV7-9	.	17	CASSPRGRGSGANVLTF	TGTGCCAGCAGCCCCAGGGGCAGGGGCTCTGGGGCCAACGTCCTGACTTTC
TRBJ1-1	.	TRBV7-9	TRBD1	17	CASSSYRDRAMNTEAFF	TGTGCCAGCAGCTCCTACCGGGACAGGGCAATGAACACTGAAGCTTTCTTT